The 10 T cell receptor beta chains in this list originate from one sample, sequenced in a study of blood T cell repertoires in COVID-19. Measured with immunoSEQ multiplex PCR; TCRdb has only the in-frame clones, and not every one. The table lists approximately 100,000 clones, 80% to 95% of them singletons. Sequencing was done on a sample of peripheral blood. The receptor source for this set is a man between 65 and 80 years old with acute or convalescent COVID-19.

This rearrangement joins TRBV27 to TRBJ2-3; D is unresolved. V was clipped by 4 bases and J by 0 bases, with 11 bases between them. CDR1 is MNHEY and CDR2 is SMNVEV in the germline V gene (reference sequence). The length of the CDR3 is 15 residues. The CDR3 DNA follows: TGTGCCAGCAGTTGGAGCCTTACTAGCACAGATACGCAGTATTTT. It yields the protein CASSWSLTSTDTQYF.

The chain couples TRBV5-1 to TRBJ2-7, with a weak D call TRBD1 (5 bases). The V gene's germline CDR1 is SGHRS and CDR2 YFSETQ. This CDR3 region has 13 residues. Trimming took off 2 bases at V and 0 bases at J, with 6 bases between the two ends. CDR3 in amino acids: CASSFQGSYEQYF. CDR3 nucleotide sequence: TGCGCCAGCAGCTTCCAGGGCTCCTACGAGCAGTACTTC. The whole variable domain, remainder taken from reference TRBV5-1 and TRBJ2-7, is KAGVTQTPRYLIKTRGQQVTLSCSPISGHRSVSWYQQTPGQGLQFLFEYFSETQRNKGNFPGRFSGRQFSNSRSEMNVSTLELGDSALYLCASSFQGSYEQYFGPGTRLTVT.

This rearrangement joins TRBV18 to TRBJ2-3; TRBD2 matches 8 bases. This CDR3 region has 15 residues. The germline gives CDR1 KGHSH, CDR2 LQKENI. V lost 3 bases and J lost 4; bases outside the gene matches: 6. As DNA, the CDR3 is TGTGCCAGCTCACCCCCGACTAGCGTCCCAGATACGCAGTATTTT. Translated, it gives CASSPPTSVPDTQYF. The full variable domain, completed using reference TRBV18 and TRBJ2-3, is NAGVMQNPRHLVRRRGQEARLRCSPMKGHSHVYWYRQLPEEGLKFMVYLQKENIIDESGMPKERFSAEFPKEGPSILRIQQVVRGDSAAYFCASSPPTSVPDTQYFGPGTRLTVL.

This rearrangement joins TRBV11-2 to TRBJ1-2, with 11 bases lining up with TRBD1. The germline CDR1 and CDR2 sequences are SGHAT and FQNNGV. This CDR3 region has 19 residues. Trimming took 3 bases from V and 1 from J; bases not matched to a gene: 13. The CDR3 loop is CASSLVFRDRGVFNYGYTF. The DNA of the CDR3 is TGTGCCAGCAGCTTGGTCTTCCGGGACAGGGGGGTTTTTAACTATGGCTACACCTTC.

The chain employs TRBV7-9 and TRBJ2-5, with D perhaps TRBD1 (7 bases). The CDR3 length is 15 residues. Germline V gene lookup returns CDR1 SEHNR and CDR2 FQNEAQ (reference sequence). Trimming stripped 1 base from V and 1 base from J, with 10 bases between. The CDR3 here is CASSLGGTAQETQYF. The DNA for the CDR3 is TGTGCCAGCAGCTTAGGCGGGACAGCCCAAGAGACCCAGTACTTC. Full variable domain (outside the CDR3, taken from reference TRBV7-9 and TRBJ2-5): DTGVSQNPRHKITKRGQNVTFRCDPISEHNRLYWYRQTLGQGPEFLTYFQNEAQLEKSRLLSDRFSAERPKGSFSTLEIQRTEQGDSAMYLCASSLGGTAQETQYFGPGTRLLVL.

The chain couples TRBV5-1 to TRBJ1-1; D ambiguous. V gave up 4 bases and J gave up 2 bases, with 21 bases separating them. The CDR3 totals 17 residues. Germline V gene lookup returns CDR1 SGHRS and CDR2 YFSETQ. The CDR3 loop is CASSPGRDIGFNTEAFF. CDR3 nucleotides: TGCGCCAGCAGCCCTGGCCGGGATATTGGGTTTAACACTGAAGCTTTCTTT.

The chain recombines TRBV4-2 with TRBJ1-2; unclear D gene. CDR1 is LGHNA and CDR2 is YNFKEQ in the germline V gene. V was trimmed by 1 base and J by 6 bases, leaving 12 bases between them. The CDR3 consists of 14 residues. CDR3: CASSQVAGQNGYTF. CDR3 sequence (DNA): TGTGCCAGCAGCCAAGTGGCGGGTCAGAATGGCTACACCTTC.

V gene TRBV5-1 combines with J gene TRBJ2-3; TRBD2 might be the D (5 bases). The CDR3 totals 14 residues. V lost 2 bases and J 2 bases, leaving 9 bases between the germline ends. The germline V gene encodes CDR1 SGHRS and CDR2 YFSETQ. The CDR3 DNA sequence: TGCGCCAGCAGCTTCGAGGGAAACACAGATACGCAGTATTTT. Its translation is CASSFEGNTDTQYF. The entire variable domain, with the rest obtained from reference TRBV5-1 and TRBJ2-3, is as follows: KAGVTQTPRYLIKTRGQQVTLSCSPISGHRSVSWYQQTPGQGLQFLFEYFSETQRNKGNFPGRFSGRQFSNSRSEMNVSTLELGDSALYLCASSFEGNTDTQYFGPGTRLTVL.

The V gene is TRBV30, the J gene TRBJ1-5, with 10 bases matching TRBD1. With 2 bases clipped from V and 5 bases from J, the junction kept 6 bases outside the gene matches. Per the germline V gene, CDR1 is GTSNPN and CDR2 is SVGIG (reference sequence). This CDR3 spans 15 amino acids. CDR3 amino acids: CAWSFFGTGDQPQHF. CDR3 nucleotides: TGTGCCTGGAGTTTCTTCGGGACAGGGGATCAGCCCCAGCATTTT.

V and J are TRBV28 and TRBJ1-4; the D is unclear. Germline V lookup: CDR1 MDHEN, CDR2 SYDVKM. The CDR3 is 12 amino acids. The ends were cut back, 4 bases at V and 5 bases at J, with 5 bases in the middle. Here the CDR3 reads CASSSGNEKLFF. The CDR3 nucleotides read TGTGCCAGCAGTTCCGGGAATGAAAAACTGTTTTTT.